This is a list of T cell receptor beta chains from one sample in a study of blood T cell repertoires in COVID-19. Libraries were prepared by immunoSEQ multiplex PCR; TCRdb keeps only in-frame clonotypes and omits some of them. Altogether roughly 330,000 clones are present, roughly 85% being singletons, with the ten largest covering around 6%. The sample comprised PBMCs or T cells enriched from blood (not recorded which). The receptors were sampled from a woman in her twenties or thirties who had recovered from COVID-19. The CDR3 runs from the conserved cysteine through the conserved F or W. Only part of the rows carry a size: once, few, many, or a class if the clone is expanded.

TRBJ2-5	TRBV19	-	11	CARLGGGTQYF
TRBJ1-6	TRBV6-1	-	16	CASSEAPGAGNSPLHF
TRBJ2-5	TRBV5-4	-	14	CASSLDWAEETQYF
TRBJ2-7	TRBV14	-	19	CASSAAWDKGSTGFEEQYF
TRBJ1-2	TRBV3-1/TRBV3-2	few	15	CASSQDSRGNYGYTF
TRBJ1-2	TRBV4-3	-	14	CASSQRTGEFGYTF
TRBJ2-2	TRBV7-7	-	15	CASSLRLAGTGELFF
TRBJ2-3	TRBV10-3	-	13	CAITGTNTDTQYF
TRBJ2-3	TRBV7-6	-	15	CASSPTGASTDTQYF
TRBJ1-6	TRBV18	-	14	CASSMGQGNSPLHF
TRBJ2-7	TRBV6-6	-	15	CASSYSGRGRNEQYF
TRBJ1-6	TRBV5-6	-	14	CASSMTGRRSPLHF
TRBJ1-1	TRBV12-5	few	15	CASGLVGAVNTEAFF
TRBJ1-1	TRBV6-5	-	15	CASSYSPAMNTEAFF
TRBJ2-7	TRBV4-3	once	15	CASSKERDRGWEQYF
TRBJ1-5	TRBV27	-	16	CASSPRQGASNQPQHF
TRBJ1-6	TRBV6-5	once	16	CASSYSPGSYNSPLHF
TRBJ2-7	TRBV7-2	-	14	CASSPSGGRVEQYF
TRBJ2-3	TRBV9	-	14	CASSAGELTDTQYF
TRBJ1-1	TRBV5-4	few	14	CASSVTGMDTEAFF
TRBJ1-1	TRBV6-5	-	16	CASSYWGTGWDTEAFF
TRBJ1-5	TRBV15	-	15	CATSKDGTENQPQHF
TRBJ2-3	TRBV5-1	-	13	CASSISGGDTQYF
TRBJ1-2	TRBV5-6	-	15	CASSSQGPGHYGYTF
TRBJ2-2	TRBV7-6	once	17	CASSRGTASLHTGELFF
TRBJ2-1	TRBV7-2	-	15	CASSQPQGTYNEQFF
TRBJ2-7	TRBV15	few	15	CATSRERSEGYEQYF
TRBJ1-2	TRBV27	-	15	CASSLWRGQEYGYTF